This T cell receptor beta chain was documented in a study of cytomegalovirus exposure and HLA in healthy donors. This clone appeared once. No antigen is known for it. Study-wide findings and caveats: According to a later analysis, most TCR beta chains associated with CMV appeared HLA-restricted. Researchers catalogued 160 or so TCR beta chains as cytomegalovirus-associated.

The PCR had 60 Vbeta and 13 Jbeta primers. The protocol was immunoSEQ multiplex PCR, while the TCRdb copy is restricted to in-frame clones and leaves out a portion. Of fewer than 200,000 clones listed, roughly 89% were seen once; the top ten hold over 0.8%. The CDR3 runs to 16 residues. The V and J ends lost 0 bases and 0 bases respectively, with 9 bases between them. The germline gives CDR1 SGHRS, CDR2 YFSETQ. This receptor was taken from a woman aged 25 to 39 in good health and CMV-seronegative. The sample taken for sequencing was PBMCs. The chain couples TRBV5-1 to TRBJ1-4; D gene ambiguous. The DNA for the CDR3 is TGCGCCAGCAGCTTGGACCTACCGGCAACTAATGAAAAACTGTTTTTT. This encodes CASSLDLPATNEKLFF.